This T cell receptor (beta chain) appears in the sequencing data of a study of identical twins. Overall study findings and caveats: Twin-shared out-of-frame alpha sequences showed excess low generation probability. Excess twin sharing in beta out-of-frame sequences was weaker.

TCRdb analysed the 5' RACE reads with MiXCR anew, one entry per CDR3 protein. Among more than 650,000 distinct CDR3 sequences listed, approximately 6.1% were seen once. The germline V gene encodes CDR1 MNHNS and CDR2 SASEGT. The length of the CDR3 is 15 residues. The V and J ends lost 2 bases and 4 bases, in that order; junction bases with no gene match: 5. This clonotype showed up just a few times. Its specificity is not known. The source of this sequence is a man younger than 35 in good health. The rearrangement joins TRBV6-1 to TRBJ1-2; TRBD1 agrees at 9 bases. Sample: naive T cells sorted from blood. CDR3 region: CASSERGTGSYGYTF. The CDR3 DNA sequence: TGTGCCAGCAGTGAACGAGGGACAGGGTCCTATGGCTACACCTTC.